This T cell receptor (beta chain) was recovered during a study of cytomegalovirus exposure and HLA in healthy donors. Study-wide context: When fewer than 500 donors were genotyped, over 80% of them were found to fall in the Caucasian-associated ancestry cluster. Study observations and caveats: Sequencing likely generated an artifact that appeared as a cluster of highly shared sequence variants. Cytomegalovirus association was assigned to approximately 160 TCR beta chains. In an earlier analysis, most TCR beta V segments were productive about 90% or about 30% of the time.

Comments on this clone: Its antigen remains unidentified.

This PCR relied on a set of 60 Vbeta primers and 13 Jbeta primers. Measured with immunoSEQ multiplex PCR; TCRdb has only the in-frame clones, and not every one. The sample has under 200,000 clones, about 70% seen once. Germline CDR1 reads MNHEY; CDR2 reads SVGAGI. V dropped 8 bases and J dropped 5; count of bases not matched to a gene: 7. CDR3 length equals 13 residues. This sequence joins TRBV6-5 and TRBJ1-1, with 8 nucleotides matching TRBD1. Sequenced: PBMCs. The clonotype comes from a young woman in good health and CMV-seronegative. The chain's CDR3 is CASRPQGATEAFF. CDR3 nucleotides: TGTGCCAGCCGCCCCCAGGGGGCAACTGAAGCTTTCTTT.